This TCR beta chain derives from a study of T cells in Graves' hyperthyroidism and ophthalmopathy. Overall study findings and caveats: Ophthalmopathy was told apart from stable hyperthyroidism by a 13 V-J model. It was a median approximately six months before onset that the model predicted ophthalmopathy.

Patients were excluded because of uncontrolled infection, other autoimmune disease, pregnancy or lactation. Clinicians diagnosed patients from clinical symptoms, serum thyroxine and TRAb, thyroid ultrasound and orbital computed tomography. As to this clonotype: Its matching antigen is unknown.

Amplified regions were TCR beta CDR3 sequences from RNA transcripts. HTBI primers were employed in a first-round RT-PCR of the TCR CDR3. TCRdb passed the multiplex PCR reads through MiXCR, listing each CDR3 protein once. The sample lists about 380,000 distinct CDR3 sequences, 15% to 20% occurring once. Germline V gives CDR1 MGHRA, CDR2 YSYEKL. This CDR3 spans 12 amino acids. V lost 3 bases to trimming and J lost 8 bases, with 9 bases between them. Material: blood. The chain has TRBV4-1 and TRBJ2-3; no clear D. The sequence derives from a man aged 18-30 years with Graves' ophthalmopathy. The CDR3 region has the DNA TGCGCCAGCAGCCAGTTCGGTCGTACGCAGTATTTT. This encodes CASSQFGRTQYF.